This entry lists 10 T cell receptor beta chains sequenced from one sample in a study of shared T cell receptors in the human thymus. The data were produced by immunoSEQ multiplex PCR, yet TCRdb's version contains in-frame clones alone and is incomplete. In the table there are some 640,000 clones, around 87% of which are singletons. The sample was also linked to a second study, of human thymus T cells.

The sequenced material came from thymocytes. These TCRs come from a boy less than two years old with a congenital heart defect.

The chain combines TRBV28 with TRBJ2-1; possible D gene TRBD1, 6 bases. With 7 bases removed from V and 7 bases from J, the gap between germline ends came to 11 bases. This CDR3 has 12 residues. Looked up from germline, CDR1 is MDHEN and CDR2 is SYDVKM. The CDR3 reads CASIQRGNEQFF. The CDR3 nucleotides are TGTGCCAGCATCCAAAGGGGGAATGAGCAGTTCTTC.

This rearrangement joins TRBV5-6 to TRBJ2-1; 10 bases fit TRBD1. CDR1 is SGHDT, CDR2 YYEEEE, per germline. V was clipped by 3 bases and J by 7 bases; unmatched bases: 10. There are 16 residues in the CDR3. The CDR3 is CASSSGDRGRGNEQFF. CDR3 in DNA: TGTGCCAGCAGCTCGGGAGACAGGGGGCGCGGAAATGAGCAGTTCTTC.

The DNA for the CDR3 is TGCGCCAGCAGCCAAGATCCAGGGTCAGGAGAGACCCAGTACTTC. Its protein is CASSQDPGSGETQYF. The chain carries TRBV4-1 and TRBJ2-5; D may be TRBD1 (5 bases). This CDR3 spans 15 amino acids. V gave up 0 bases and J gave up 4 bases, with 12 bases separating them. Germline loops: CDR1 MGHRA, CDR2 YSYEKL.

The V gene is TRBV27, the J gene TRBJ1-5, with TRBD1 identical over 7 bases. V lost 3 bases, J lost 3 bases, and 8 bases stayed unmatched. CDR1 and CDR2 (germline): MNHEY, SMNVEV (reference sequence). The CDR3 extends over 16 amino acids. The CDR3 is CASSFFRGVPNQPQHF. DNA of the CDR3: TGTGCCAGCAGTTTTTTCAGGGGGGTCCCCAATCAGCCCCAGCATTTT.

This clone was picked up one time. An end of the junction does not agree with germline; a read error may underlie this. The chain has TRBV10-3 and TRBJ1-5; D gene unclear. The CDR3 is 12 amino acids. CDR1 is ENHRY and CDR2 is SYGVKD in the germline V gene. The CDR3 loop reads CAVSTSNQPQHF. CDR3 sequence (DNA): TGTGCCGTCAGTACAAGCAATCAGCCCCAGCATTTT.

On this clone itself: The sample carries other DNA sequences with the same CDR3. This chain joins TRBV4-3 and TRBJ1-1; possible D gene TRBD1, 5 bases. Germline CDR1 and CDR2: LGHNA and YSLEER. Trimming pared 0 bases from V and 3 bases from J, leaving 5 bases between. The CDR3 spans 13 residues. CDR3 region: CASSQDRDTEAFF. The CDR3 DNA reads as TGCGCCAGCAGCCAAGACAGGGACACTGAAGCTTTCTTT.

This clone was found once. The rearrangement uses TRBV7-6 and TRBJ1-3; perhaps TRBD1 as D (6 bases). V was shortened by 2 bases and J by 1 base, with 15 bases between the two germline ends. This CDR3 comprises 17 residues. Germline V CDR1 and CDR2: SGHVS, FNYEAQ. CDR3 in DNA: TGTGCCAGCAGCTTACTGGGCCACAGGGTATCTGGAAACACCATATATTTT. As protein: CASSLLGHRVSGNTIYF.

This chain links TRBV15 with TRBJ2-1, with a tentative D call TRBD2 (6 bases). The germline V gene encodes CDR1 LNHNV and CDR2 YYDKDF (reference sequence). This CDR3 has 17 amino acids. Deletions cut 1 base from V and 6 bases from J, with 19 bases between. The CDR3 DNA reads as TGTGCCACCAGCAGAGCCCCGGGGGTAGTTGTTTCCAATGAGCAGTTCTTC. It is translated as CATSRAPGVVVSNEQFF.

V and J are TRBV5-4 and TRBJ1-1; 11 nucleotides line up with TRBD1. Trimming cost V 9 bases and J 4 bases; bases outside gene matches: 11. Germline V gene sequence: CDR1 SGHNT, CDR2 YYREEE (reference sequence). The CDR3 length is 15 residues. In DNA, the CDR3 is TGTGCCACAAAGGGACAGGGGGAGATTGGCACTGAAGCTTTCTTT. This translates into CATKGQGEIGTEAFF.

The V call is TRBV5-1, the J call TRBJ2-3; 13 bases match TRBD2. This CDR3 is built from 17 residues. Germline loops: CDR1 SGHRS, CDR2 YFSETQ. The ends lost 4 bases at V and 2 bases at J; junction bases unmatched: 7. The chain's CDR3 is CASSLKTSGRFTDTQYF. The CDR3 nucleotides are TGCGCCAGCAGCCTAAAGACTAGCGGGAGGTTCACAGATACGCAGTATTTT.